These 8 T cell receptor beta chains were sequenced from one sample in a study of a mutant IDH1 vaccine in newly diagnosed glioma. TCRdb keeps only in-frame clones here, not all; method: immunoSEQ multiplex PCR. The repertoire consists of some 60,000 clones, with roughly nine tenths occurring once and the leading ten covering roughly 1.5%. Antigen specificity for these receptors is unknown. Time point denoted: week 35, safety follow-up. Topical imiquimod was applied with each vaccine dose, which held 300 ug of mutant IDH1 20-mer peptide. The specimen was PBMCs, collected from a glioma patient whose treatment included an IDH1 peptide vaccine. Source of these receptors: a man aged 40-50 years with glioma.

The V and J genes are TRBV5-4 and TRBJ2-7; 10 bases are shared with TRBD2. Germline-derived CDR1 and CDR2 are SGHNT and YYREEE (reference sequence). Losses at the gene ends were 4 bases for V and 5 bases for J; bases not matched to a gene: 12. The CDR3 extends over 16 amino acids. In nucleotides, the CDR3 is TGTGCCAGCAGCAACGGGGCTAGCGGGAGTCACGACGAGCAGTACTTC. Its translation: CASSNGASGSHDEQYF.

This clone is labeled as medium-sized (0.01 to 0.1%). This chain connects TRBV2 to TRBJ2-2; TRBD1 or TRBD2 may be the D gene (6 bases each). The CDR3 extends over 15 amino acids. Trimming removed 0 bases from V and 5 bases from J, with 10 bases in between. Germline CDR1 reads SNHLY; CDR2 reads FYNNEI. CDR3 residues: CASSEATGGTGELFF. In DNA, the CDR3 is TGTGCCAGCAGTGAAGCGACAGGAGGGACCGGGGAGCTGTTTTTT.

This chain uses TRBV19 with TRBJ2-7, with TRBD2 matching over 12 bases. The V segment lost 4 bases and the J segment 3 bases; nucleotides outside the gene matches: 4. Germline values: CDR1 LNHDA, CDR2 SQIVND (reference sequence). This CDR3 contains 15 residues. The CDR3 sequence: CASSTGTSGFYEQYF. The CDR3, as DNA: TGTGCCAGTAGTACCGGGACTAGCGGGTTCTACGAGCAGTACTTC.

The chain uses TRBV7-9 and TRBJ2-6; the D gene is possibly TRBD1 (6 bases). The CDR3 sequence is 18 residues long. With 6 bases removed from V and 0 bases from J, the gap between germline ends came to 18 bases. The V gene's germline CDR1 is SEHNR and CDR2 FQNEAQ (reference sequence). CDR3 in amino acids: CASSFQTGAFSGANVLTF. CDR3 coding DNA: TGTGCCAGCAGTTTCCAGACAGGCGCTTTCTCTGGGGCCAACGTCCTGACTTTC.

CDR3 sequence: CASSVRGTNEKLFF. In DNA form, the CDR3 reads TGTGCCAGCAGTGTCAGGGGAACTAATGAAAAACTGTTTTTT. The rearrangement joins TRBV6-1 to TRBJ1-4, with a possible D match to TRBD1 (6 bases). V was trimmed by 4 bases and J by 1 base, leaving 7 bases between them. The length of the CDR3 is 14 residues. Germline lookup yields CDR1 MNHNS and CDR2 SASEGT.

The rearrangement links TRBV5-1 to TRBJ1-1, with D possibly TRBD1 on 6 matching bases. This CDR3 is 14 amino acids long. V was trimmed by 4 bases and J by 2 bases, leaving 12 bases between them. Germline lookup yields CDR1 SGHRS and CDR2 YFSETQ. CDR3 DNA: TGCGCCAGCAGCCAACAGGGAAGTAACACTGAAGCTTTCTTT. Translation gives CASSQQGSNTEAFF.

The table lists this clone with a few counts. This CDR3 reads CATSRESAGHIYEQYF. CDR3 in DNA: TGTGCCACCAGCAGAGAGTCTGCGGGGCACATCTACGAGCAGTACTTC. J is TRBJ2-7 and V is TRBV15; D perhaps matches TRBD2 (6 bases). Per the germline V gene, CDR1 is LNHNV and CDR2 is YYDKDF (reference sequence). The CDR3 sequence is 16 residues long. V lost 0 bases to trimming and J lost 3 bases, with 15 bases between them.

This clone occurred once. The genes are TRBV9 and TRBJ1-2; D call uncertain. Trimming removed 0 bases from V and 6 bases from J, with 9 bases in between. CDR1 is SGDLS, CDR2 YYNGEE, per germline. The CDR3 has 13 amino acids. CDR3 sequence reads: CASSVVGFDGYTF. The CDR3 DNA sequence: TGTGCCAGCAGCGTAGTAGGATTTGATGGCTACACCTTC.